This TCR beta chain was documented in a study of blood T cell repertoires in COVID-19. Study information: Whether acute or convalescent, the COVID-19 samples came from the United States, Italy and Spain.

In the original analysis: The authors estimated nucleated cell counts from reference gene primer amplification. Libraries were prepared by immunoSEQ multiplex PCR; TCRdb keeps only in-frame clonotypes and omits some of them. V and J calls and clone size follow that table, whereas D and trimming were derived from the DNA. This sample has under 200,000 clones, with about 85% found just once. Germline loops: CDR1 GTSNPN, CDR2 SVGIG (reference sequence). The V segment lost 0 bases and the J segment 0 bases; nucleotides outside the gene matches: 17. The CDR3 contains 20 residues. The sequencing sample was made of peripheral blood. The chain has TRBV30 and TRBJ2-4, with 7 positions matching TRBD1. The receptor comes from a woman over 75 in a cohort sampled during active or convalescent COVID-19. CDR3 region: CAWSVHPFEDRPLAKNIQYF. The CDR3 bases are TGTGCCTGGAGTGTACACCCCTTTGAGGACAGGCCTCTAGCCAAAAACATTCAGTACTTC.